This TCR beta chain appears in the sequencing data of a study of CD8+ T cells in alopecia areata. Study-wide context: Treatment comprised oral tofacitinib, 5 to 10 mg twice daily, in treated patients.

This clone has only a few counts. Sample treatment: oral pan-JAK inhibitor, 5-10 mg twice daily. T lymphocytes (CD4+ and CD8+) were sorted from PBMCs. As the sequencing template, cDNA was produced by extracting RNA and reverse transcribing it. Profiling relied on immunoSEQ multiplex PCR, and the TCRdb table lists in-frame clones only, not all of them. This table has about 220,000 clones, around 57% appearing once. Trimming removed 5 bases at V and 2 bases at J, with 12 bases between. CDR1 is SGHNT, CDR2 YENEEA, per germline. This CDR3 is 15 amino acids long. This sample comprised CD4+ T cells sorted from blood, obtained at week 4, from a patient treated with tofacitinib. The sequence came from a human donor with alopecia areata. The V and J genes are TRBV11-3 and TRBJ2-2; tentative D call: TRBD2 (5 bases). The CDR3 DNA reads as TGTGCCAGCAGCCCGCTAGCAATTAACACCGGGGAGCTGTTTTTT. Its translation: CASSPLAINTGELFF.